This T cell receptor (beta chain) was documented in a study of cytotoxic CD8 clonotypes in ibrutinib-treated CLL. On the study more broadly: Partial responders around 24, complete 2; approximately 12 progressed and some 15 stayed in remission by median 68 months. The average sample held around 280,000 productive templates and almost 95,000 productive rearrangements.

The CDR3 sequence is 16 residues long. Germline V gene lookup returns CDR1 MNHNY and CDR2 SVGAGI (reference sequence). V lost 6 bases, J lost 3 bases, and 9 bases stayed unmatched. This clone showed up just a few times. Assay: immunoSEQ multiplex PCR; the TCRdb copy retains only in-frame clones and omits some. The sample has roughly 200,000 clones, 72% seen once; the top ten hold 13%. Sequences were derived from PBMCs, sampled after 24 months of ibrutinib treatment. The TCR sequence derives from a human donor with chronic lymphocytic leukemia. The chain employs TRBV6-6 and TRBJ2-2, with 8 positions matching TRBD1. CDR3 nucleotides: TGTGCCAGCAGAGGAGGACAGGGACGTTACACCGGGGAGCTGTTTTTT. This codes for CASRGGQGRYTGELFF.